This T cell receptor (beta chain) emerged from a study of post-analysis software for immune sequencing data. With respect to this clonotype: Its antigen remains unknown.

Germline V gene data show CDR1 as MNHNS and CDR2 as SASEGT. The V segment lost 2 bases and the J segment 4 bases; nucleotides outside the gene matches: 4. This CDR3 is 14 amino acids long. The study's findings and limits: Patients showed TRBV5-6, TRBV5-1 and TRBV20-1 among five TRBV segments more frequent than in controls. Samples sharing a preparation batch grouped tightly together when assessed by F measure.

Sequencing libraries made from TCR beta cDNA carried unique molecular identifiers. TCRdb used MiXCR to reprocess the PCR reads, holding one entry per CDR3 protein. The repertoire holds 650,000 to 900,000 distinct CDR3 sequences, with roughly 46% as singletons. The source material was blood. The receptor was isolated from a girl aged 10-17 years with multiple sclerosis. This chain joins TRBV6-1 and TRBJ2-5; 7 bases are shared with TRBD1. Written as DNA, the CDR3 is TGTGCCAGCAGTGAAAACAGGGGCGGAGAGACCCAGTACTTC. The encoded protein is CASSENRGGETQYF.